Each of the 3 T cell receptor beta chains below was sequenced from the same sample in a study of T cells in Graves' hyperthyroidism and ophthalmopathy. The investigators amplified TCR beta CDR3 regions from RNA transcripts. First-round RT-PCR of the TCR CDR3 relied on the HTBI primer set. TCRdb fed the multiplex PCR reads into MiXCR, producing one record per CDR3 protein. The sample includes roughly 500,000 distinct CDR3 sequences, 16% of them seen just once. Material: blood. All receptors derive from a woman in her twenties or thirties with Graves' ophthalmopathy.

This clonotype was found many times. Written as DNA, the CDR3 is TGTGCCAGCAGCGCCCAGACAGGGAACACTGAAGCTTTCTTT. Translated, it gives CASSAQTGNTEAFF. The chain employs TRBV9 and TRBJ1-1; a possible D gene is TRBD1 (6 bases). The germline V and J ends were trimmed by 3 bases and 1 base, with 10 bases remaining between them. The length of the CDR3 is 14 residues. Per germline, CDR1 SGDLS and CDR2 YYNGEE.

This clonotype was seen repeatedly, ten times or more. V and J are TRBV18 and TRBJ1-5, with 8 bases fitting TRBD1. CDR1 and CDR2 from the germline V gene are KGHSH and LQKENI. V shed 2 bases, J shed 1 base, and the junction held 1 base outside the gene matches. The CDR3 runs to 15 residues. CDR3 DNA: TGTGCCAGCTCACCAGGGACAGGCAGCAATCAGCCCCAGCATTTT. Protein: CASSPGTGSNQPQHF.

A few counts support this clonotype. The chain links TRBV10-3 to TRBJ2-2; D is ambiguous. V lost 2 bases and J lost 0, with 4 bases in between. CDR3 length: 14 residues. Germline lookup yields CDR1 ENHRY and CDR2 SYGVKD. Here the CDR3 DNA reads TGTGCCATCAGTGAGACAGCGAACACCGGGGAGCTGTTTTTT. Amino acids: CAISETANTGELFF.